What follows are 13 T cell receptor beta chains derived from one specimen sequenced in a study of blood T cells in healthy people across ages. A J-beta primer mix and a sample-barcoded 5' primer were used in a second PCR of roughly 7 to 12 cycles. A single record per CDR3 protein comes from TCRdb applying MiXCR to the 5' RACE reads. The sample lists about 650,000 distinct CDR3 sequences, more than 45% occurring once. The sequenced sample consisted of blood. The receptors shown here come from an elderly woman in good health.

This clonotype was counted ten times or more. The V call is TRBV10-3, the J call TRBJ2-1; D could derive from TRBD1 or TRBD2 (5 bases each). Germline values: CDR1 ENHRY, CDR2 SYGVKD. This CDR3 is built from 14 residues. The V and J ends lost 10 bases and 9 bases respectively, with 22 bases between them. The DNA of the CDR3 is TGTGCCACCGGGGCCGACGAGTCGAGAGGTGAGCAGTTCTTC. It is translated as CATGADESRGEQFF.

There are a few counts of this clonotype. The chain joins TRBV29-1 to TRBJ2-2; 9 nucleotides line up with TRBD2. From germline, CDR1 is SQVTM and CDR2 ANQGSEA. Losses at the gene ends were 6 bases for V and 2 bases for J; bases not matched to a gene: 7. The CDR3 sequence is 15 residues long. CDR3: CSVAGGVFNTGELFF. As DNA, the CDR3 is TGCAGCGTCGCGGGGGGGGTCTTCAACACCGGGGAGCTGTTTTTT.

This clonotype was recorded a few times. This chain joins TRBV5-1 and TRBJ1-5; no definite D call. CDR1 and CDR2 (germline): SGHRS, YFSETQ. V was pared by 0 bases and J by 4 bases, with 11 bases between. The CDR3 has 15 amino acids. The CDR3 here is CASSLDWRRNQPQHF. DNA for the CDR3: TGCGCCAGCAGCTTGGACTGGAGGAGAAATCAGCCCCAGCATTTT.

This chain links TRBV7-9 with TRBJ2-1, with D possibly TRBD1 on 6 matching bases. Germline assignment: CDR1 SEHNR and CDR2 FQNEAQ (reference sequence). This CDR3 has 14 amino acids. The V gene lost 11 bases and the J gene lost 0 bases, with 14 bases spanning the gap. CDR3 residues: CAVQGISSYNEQFF. The CDR3 DNA follows: TGTGCCGTACAGGGTATAAGCTCCTACAATGAGCAGTTCTTC. Full variable domain (rest looked up from reference TRBV7-9 and TRBJ2-1): DTGVSQNPRHKITKRGQNVTFRCDPISEHNRLYWYRQTLGQGPEFLTYFQNEAQLEKSRLLSDRFSAERPKGSFSTLEIQRTEQGDSAMYLCAVQGISSYNEQFFGPGTRLTVL.

The chain carries TRBV12-3 or TRBV12-4 and TRBJ2-5; 9 bases fit TRBD2. Near its end, the DNA agrees better with TRBJ2-7, so the J call may be wrong. The CDR3 has 12 amino acids. Written as DNA, the CDR3 is TGTGCCAGCATGGGACTAGCTTACGAGCAGTACTTC. It encodes CASMGLAYEQYF.

The chain recombines TRBV2 with TRBJ1-1; D is ambiguous. Per germline, CDR1 SNHLY and CDR2 FYNNEI. This CDR3 is 15 amino acids long. Trimming took off 0 bases at V and 5 bases at J, with 13 bases between the two ends. In DNA form, the CDR3 reads TGTGCCAGCAGTGAAGCGCCCGGGAGATGGACTGAAGCTTTCTTT. It specifies CASSEAPGRWTEAFF.

This clonotype has ten or more counts. The chain employs TRBV5-1 and TRBJ2-5; 9 bases agree with TRBD2. Germline assignment: CDR1 SGHRS and CDR2 YFSETQ. Unmatched junction bases numbered 7, after V lost 3 bases and J lost 1 base. CDR3 length: 16 amino acids. The CDR3 spells CASSSNSGGPQETQYF. The DNA of the CDR3 is TGCGCCAGCAGCTCGAATAGCGGGGGACCCCAAGAGACCCAGTACTTC.

This chain joins TRBV27 and TRBJ2-3, with 9 bases fitting TRBD1. Trimming at V came to 4 bases and at J to 3 bases, leaving 8 bases not matched to a gene. Germline CDR1 reads MNHEY; CDR2 reads SMNVEV (reference sequence). The CDR3 is 16 amino acids. CDR3 DNA: TGTGCCAGCAGTTCAACCGACAGGGGGTGGACAGATACGCAGTATTTT. Its protein is CASSSTDRGWTDTQYF.

This clonotype has at least ten counts. The V call is TRBV12-3 or TRBV12-4, the J call TRBJ2-5, with no clear D. The germline V and J ends were trimmed by 3 bases and 6 bases, with 17 bases remaining between them. The CDR3 length is 15 residues. Here the CDR3 DNA reads TGTGCCAGCAGTTTGATGCGGACCCTCATCCAGACCCAGTACTTC. This gives the protein CASSLMRTLIQTQYF.

To note about this clonotype: This may be a read error, as it is one base from a much larger clone. This chain joins TRBV2 and TRBJ1-5; the D is unclear. The V end lost 3 bases, the J end lost 4 bases, and 4 bases lay between the germline ends. Germline V gives CDR1 SNHLY, CDR2 FYNNEI. The CDR3 length is 12 residues. Written as DNA, the CDR3 is TGTGCCAGCAGTGACAGAAATCAGCCCCAGCATTTT. It translates to CASSDRNQPQHF.

This sequence joins TRBV7-2 and TRBJ1-2; D not resolved. Trimming removed 4 bases from V and 8 bases from J, with 14 bases in between. Germline V gene data show CDR1 as SGHTA and CDR2 as FQGNSA. This CDR3 has 13 amino acids. As DNA, the CDR3 is TGTGCCAGCAGCTCCCAACCCAAAGCGGGCTACACCTTC. This sequence encodes CASSSQPKAGYTF.

This rearrangement joins TRBV12-3 or TRBV12-4 to TRBJ1-5; D remains ambiguous. The ends were cut back, 5 bases at V and 3 bases at J, with 14 bases in the middle. The CDR3 length is 15 residues. CDR3 nucleotides: TGTGCCAGCAGTCCCCAAAGACCGCTCAATCAGCCCCAGCATTTT. This sequence encodes CASSPQRPLNQPQHF.

The chain joins TRBV7-2 to TRBJ2-1; no firm D call. Germline V CDR1 and CDR2: SGHTA, FQGNSA. There are 15 residues in the CDR3. Trimming took off 5 bases at V and 9 bases at J, with 20 bases between the two ends. The CDR3 DNA follows: TGTGCCAGCAGCCTAAGGGCTCAGTCATATAGTGAGCAGTTCTTC. Its translation: CASSLRAQSYSEQFF.